Here is one T cell receptor beta chain with its context. The antigen remains undetermined. This sample stems from a study of a mutant IDH1 vaccine in newly diagnosed glioma. Study-level information: Vaccines were begun 4-6 weeks after radiotherapy alone, or with temozolomide cycles. Patients got radiotherapy, temozolomide, or both beforehand, and most got both. The study, taken as a whole, reports: Of the patients, 93.3% had vaccine-induced immune responses.

Documented time point: week 11, during vaccination. Doses of 300 ug of mutant IDH1 20-mer peptide were given with topical imiquimod. Here immunoSEQ multiplex PCR was the method, and the copy in TCRdb shows in-frame clones only, minus some. The data show about 120,000 clones, roughly 88% seen once. CDR1 is GTSNPN and CDR2 is SVGIG in the germline V gene (reference sequence). V lost 3 bases to trimming and J lost 6 bases; unmatched junction nucleotides: 5. CDR3 length: 14 residues. The chain uses TRBV30 and TRBJ1-4; TRBD1 matches 9 bases. This sample comprised PBMCs, obtained from a glioma patient whose treatment included an IDH1 peptide vaccine. This clonotype originated in a woman aged 50 to 65 with glioma. DNA for the CDR3: TGTGCCTGGAGCCCGGGACAGGGCCATGAAAAACTGTTTTTT. It codes for CAWSPGQGHEKLFF.